The present T cell receptor (beta chain) was sequenced within a study of blood T cell repertoires in COVID-19. On the study more broadly: Specimens from acute and convalescent COVID-19 originated in the United States, Italy and Spain. The cDNA or gDNA used as material had been derived from T cells, B-cell-depleted T cells, or PBMCs.

Sequencing was performed with immunoSEQ multiplex PCR; in TCRdb, only in-frame clones are kept and a portion is missing. The sample consists of under 350,000 clones, 86% of them appearing once. The CDR3 spans 14 residues. The junction had 5 bases not matched to a gene; V was cut back by 7 bases and J by 2 bases. CDR1 and CDR2 from the germline V gene are LNHDA and SQIVND (reference sequence). What was sequenced was peripheral blood. The chain links TRBV19 to TRBJ1-3, with 7 bases that match TRBD1. The receptor's source is a young man with active or convalescent COVID-19. The DNA of the CDR3 is TGTGCCAGTACCTCTACAGGGGCTGGAAACACCATATATTTT. This codes for CASTSTGAGNTIYF.